The 30 T cell receptor beta chains listed next were all sequenced from one sample in a study of OX40 agonist ivuxolimab in advanced cancers. Data came from immunoSEQ multiplex PCR; TCRdb stores just in-frame clones and leaves some out. The sample consists of 75,000 to 95,000 clones, 85% to 90% of them appearing once. The source was CD4+ or CD8+ T cells sorted from blood, collected in a trial of the OX40 agonist ivuxolimab. The receptors shown here come from an adult with an advanced solid tumor such as melanoma, head and neck, liver or kidney cancer.

The gene calls are TRBV10-2 and TRBJ1-5; the D is unclear. This CDR3 has 16 amino acids. The ends were cut back, 3 bases at V and 4 bases at J, with 16 bases in the middle. Germline V CDR1 and CDR2: WSHSY, SAAADI. The CDR3 loop is CASSDRSIGLNQPQHF. The CDR3 DNA sequence: TGCGCCAGCAGTGATCGTTCGATTGGGCTAAATCAGCCCCAGCATTTT.

This CDR3 reads CASQENTGELFF. The CDR3 nucleotides are TGTGCCAGCCAGGAGAACACCGGGGAGCTGTTTTTT. V gene TRBV6-1 combines with J gene TRBJ2-2; D is unresolved. CDR1 is MNHNS, CDR2 SASEGT, per germline. V lost 8 bases and J 1 base, leaving 5 bases between the germline ends. CDR3 size: 12 residues.

The rearrangement joins TRBV30 to TRBJ1-2; D is uncertain. The germline V and J ends were trimmed by 8 bases and 3 bases, with 10 bases remaining between them. The CDR3 is made up of 11 amino acids. Germline CDR1 reads GTSNPN; CDR2 reads SVGIG (reference sequence). CDR3 residues: CARDGDYGYTF. In nucleotides, the CDR3 is TGTGCCCGAGACGGTGACTATGGCTACACCTTC.

About this clone itself: Here the CDR3 omits its conserved ending phenylalanine or tryptophan, so a read error is the likely source. This chain uses TRBV6-5 with TRBJ1-2; TRBD1 might be the D (6 bases). V lost 6 bases and J lost 4, with 12 bases in between. CDR1 is MNHEY, CDR2 SVGAGI, per germline. This CDR3 is built from 13 residues. The CDR3, as DNA: TGTGCCAGCAGCGGCAGGGGACTCTATGGCTACACCCTC. It specifies CASSGRGLYGYTL.

This chain links TRBV27 with TRBJ1-2, with D possibly matching TRBD1 (5 bases). The germline gives CDR1 MNHEY, CDR2 SMNVEV (reference sequence). V lost 5 bases to trimming and J lost 4 bases, with 11 bases between them. The CDR3 is 13 residues long. The CDR3 spells CASSLGTGYGYTF. The CDR3 DNA is TGTGCCAGCAGTCTCGGGACGGGCTATGGCTACACCTTC.

With respect to this clone: Other DNA variants within this sample encode the same CDR3. The chain uses TRBV30 and TRBJ2-2; TRBD2 aligns across 11 bases. CDR3 length: 18 residues. Germline values: CDR1 GTSNPN, CDR2 SVGIG (reference sequence). V was clipped by 2 bases and J by 6 bases; unmatched bases: 14. CDR3 sequence reads: CAWSPMGLAVQGSGELFF. In nucleotides, the CDR3 is TGTGCCTGGAGTCCCATGGGACTAGCGGTCCAGGGGTCCGGGGAGCTGTTTTTT.

The sample holds a few counts of this clone. The junction departs from the called germline gene at one end, perhaps through a read error. The chain recombines TRBV7-7 with TRBJ1-2; possibly TRBD1 for D (6 bases). Germline V gives CDR1 SSHAT, CDR2 FNYEAQ (reference sequence). This CDR3 has 17 amino acids. The CDR3 spells CASSLAPTLGQFGLLTF. In nucleotides, the CDR3 is TGTGCTAGCAGCTTAGCCCCCACCCTCGGACAGTTCGGGCTTCTCACCTTC.

About this clone itself: An end of the junction does not agree with germline; a read error may underlie this. The chain recombines TRBV19 with TRBJ2-3, with 16 nucleotides matching TRBD2. This CDR3 contains 14 residues. The germline V gene has CDR1 LNHDA and CDR2 SQIVND (reference sequence). DNA of the CDR3: TGCTGCGGGACTAGCGGGAGGGCGACGGATACGCAGTATTTT. Translated: CCGTSGRATDTQYF.

J is TRBJ1-2 and V is TRBV30; D unclear. V lost 3 bases, J lost 7 bases, and 18 bases lay in between. The CDR3 consists of 14 residues. Per the germline V gene, CDR1 is GTSNPN and CDR2 is SVGIG (reference sequence). CDR3 sequence (DNA): TGTGCCTGGAGCCCACCCCAACTGGCGGGTGGCTACACCTTC. Its protein product is CAWSPPQLAGGYTF. The whole variable domain, remainder taken from reference TRBV30 and TRBJ1-2, is SQTIHQWPATLVQPVGSPLSLECTVEGTSNPNLYWYRQAAGRGLQLLFYSVGIGQISSEVPQNLSASRPQDRQFILSSKKLLLSDSGFYLCAWSPPQLAGGYTFGSGTRLTVV.

The rearrangement links TRBV11-3 to TRBJ1-1; D not resolved. The CDR3 runs to 14 residues. Germline CDR1 SGHNT, CDR2 YENEEA. Trimming shortened V by 3 bases and J by 3 bases, and 11 bases separated the two germline ends. CDR3 nucleotides: TGTGCCAGCAGCTTGGGTGTTTTGCACACTGAAGCTTTCTTT. It translates to CASSLGVLHTEAFF.

The V call is TRBV7-8, the J call TRBJ2-1; 7 bases fit TRBD2. The CDR3 is 16 amino acids. V trimming: 5 bases; J trimming: 0 bases; junction bases outside the gene matches: 7. Germline V gene sequence: CDR1 SGHVS, CDR2 FQNEAQ. CDR3 in DNA: TGTGCCAGCAGCCCACTAGCGTCAGGCTCCTACAATGAGCAGTTCTTC. Translating gives CASSPLASGSYNEQFF.

J is TRBJ1-5 and V is TRBV2; no firm D call. Germline assignment: CDR1 SNHLY and CDR2 FYNNEI. V dropped 2 bases and J dropped 1 base, with 3 bases sitting between them. The CDR3 loop spans 13 amino acids. CDR3: CASSEQSNQPQHF. The CDR3 bases are TGTGCCAGCAGTGAACAGAGCAATCAGCCCCAGCATTTT.

This clone came up once. V gene TRBV2 combines with J gene TRBJ2-7, with 7 positions matching TRBD2. The CDR3 extends over 14 amino acids. The V gene's germline CDR1 is SNHLY and CDR2 FYNNEI. With V trimmed by 6 bases and J by 2 bases, 7 bases remained unmatched. The CDR3, as DNA: TGTGCCAGCAGAGCTCCGGGACTAACCTACGAGCAGTACTTC. It translates to CASRAPGLTYEQYF.

The chain uses TRBV29-1 and TRBJ2-1; 11 positions match TRBD2. CDR3 length: 17 amino acids. Germline V gives CDR1 SQVTM, CDR2 ANQGSEA. V shed 7 bases and J 1 base; nucleotides not matched to a gene: 12. CDR3 bases: TGCAGCGCTGCTCGGGGGACTAGCGGACCTTCCTACAATGAGCAGTTCTTC. This translates into CSAARGTSGPSYNEQFF.

Comment on this clone: Within the sample, other DNA sequences also encode this same CDR3. This chain uses TRBV5-6 with TRBJ2-2; 10 positions agree with TRBD2. The length of the CDR3 is 16 residues. The trim removed 0 bases at V and 3 bases at J, leaving 2 bases unmatched. The germline gives CDR1 SGHDT, CDR2 YYEEEE. CDR3 in amino acids: CASSLGLAGYTGELFF. DNA of the CDR3: TGTGCCAGCAGCTTGGGACTAGCGGGCTACACCGGGGAGCTGTTTTTT.

J is TRBJ1-2 and V is TRBV28; D gene ambiguous. The CDR3 is 16 residues long. Germline V gene data show CDR1 as MDHEN and CDR2 as SYDVKM. V gave up 2 bases and J gave up 2 bases, with 15 bases separating them. CDR3 coding DNA: TGTGCCAGCAGTTTAATCGTGTCACGGAAGAACTATGGCTACACCTTC. As protein: CASSLIVSRKNYGYTF.

The genes are TRBV19 and TRBJ1-2, with D perhaps TRBD1 (6 bases). Trimming removed 3 bases from V and 4 bases from J, with 15 bases in between. This CDR3 comprises 15 residues. From germline, CDR1 is LNHDA and CDR2 SQIVND (reference sequence). In DNA form, the CDR3 reads TGTGCCAGTAGTATGATTGAGGGGGTCGGCTATGGCTACACCTTC. Amino acid sequence: CASSMIEGVGYGYTF.

The chain employs TRBV5-1 and TRBJ1-4; TRBD1 aligns across 9 bases. The germline gives CDR1 SGHRS, CDR2 YFSETQ. V trimming: 4 bases; J trimming: 1 base; junction bases outside the gene matches: 5. The CDR3 runs to 16 residues. The CDR3 DNA follows: TGCGCCAGCAGCAAGGGACAGGGAGGAACTAATGAAAAACTGTTTTTT. It yields the protein CASSKGQGGTNEKLFF.

The chain joins TRBV27 to TRBJ2-7, with D possibly TRBD2 on 6 matching bases. Germline CDR1 reads MNHEY; CDR2 reads SMNVEV (reference sequence). The CDR3 extends over 14 amino acids. V was trimmed by 5 bases and J by 0 bases, leaving 11 bases between them. DNA of the CDR3: TGTGCCAGCAGTCGGCTAGCGTCCTCCTACGAGCAGTACTTC. Residues: CASSRLASSYEQYF.

This clone was seen more than once but under ten times. The chain carries TRBV13 and TRBJ2-5, with 12 positions matching TRBD2. The end of the DNA aligns better with TRBJ2-7, so the J call may be wrong. Germline V gene lookup returns CDR1 PRHDT and CDR2 FYEKMQ (reference sequence). This CDR3 is built from 15 residues. CDR3 protein: CASSPRLAGVYEQYF. The DNA for the CDR3 is TGTGCCAGCAGCCCGAGACTAGCGGGGGTCTACGAGCAGTACTTC.

J is TRBJ2-3 and V is TRBV11-2, with 11 bases matching TRBD2. J gave up 2 bases and V 5 bases, and 3 bases lay outside the gene matches. This CDR3 contains 15 residues. Germline-derived CDR1 and CDR2 are SGHAT and FQNNGV. The CDR3 spells CASSLLAGDTDTQYF. The DNA for the CDR3 is TGTGCCAGCAGCCTACTAGCGGGGGACACAGATACGCAGTATTTT.

V gene TRBV13 combines with J gene TRBJ2-7; 10 bases align to TRBD1. This CDR3 comprises 20 residues. The V gene end was trimmed by 4 bases and the J gene end by 9 bases; junction bases not matched to a gene: 27. Germline V gives CDR1 PRHDT, CDR2 FYEKMQ (reference sequence). The CDR3 bases are TGTGCCAGCAGCTCGACCGACAGGGGGCGACCCCTCTCCTCCTTGAATTGGCAGTACTTC. The encoded protein is CASSSTDRGRPLSSLNWQYF.

V is TRBV27 and J is TRBJ1-2; 9 positions agree with TRBD1. The J segment lost 10 bases and the V segment lost 5 bases, leaving 8 bases of the junction unmatched. The CDR3 length is 13 residues. Germline CDR1 is MNHEY and CDR2 is SMNVEV (reference sequence). The DNA for the CDR3 is TGTGCCAGCAGTCGGGGACAGGGAGGTCTCTACACCTTC. Its protein is CASSRGQGGLYTF.

This sequence joins TRBV19 and TRBJ2-6, with D maybe TRBD1 (6 bases). Germline CDR1 is LNHDA and CDR2 is SQIVND (reference sequence). Trimming took 4 bases from V and 4 from J, leaving 11 bases between them. There are 15 residues in the CDR3. The CDR3 DNA is TGTGCCAGTAGTACACAGGGTTCCGGGGCCAACGTCCTGACTTTC. Protein product: CASSTQGSGANVLTF.

The rearrangement joins TRBV19 to TRBJ1-5; no firm D call. V dropped 7 bases and J dropped 4 bases, with 14 bases sitting between them. Germline V gene sequence: CDR1 LNHDA, CDR2 SQIVND (reference sequence). The length of the CDR3 is 14 residues. The DNA of the CDR3 is TGTGCCAGTACCCCTTCACTAAGTAATCAGCCCCAGCATTTT. Translated: CASTPSLSNQPQHF.

V and J are TRBV10-3 and TRBJ1-1; D remains unclear. Germline values: CDR1 ENHRY, CDR2 SYGVKD. The V gene lost 6 bases and the J gene lost 3 bases, with 14 bases spanning the gap. The CDR3 consists of 14 residues. In nucleotides, the CDR3 is TGTGCCATCAGGCCCCGGCCGGCGGACACTGAAGCTTTCTTT. It codes for CAIRPRPADTEAFF.

The rearrangement links TRBV19 to TRBJ2-7; 11 bases are shared with TRBD2. The CDR3 is 16 residues long. The ends lost 10 bases at V and 2 bases at J; junction bases unmatched: 13. Germline CDR1 reads LNHDA; CDR2 reads SQIVND (reference sequence). The CDR3 protein is CATRGSGRAQTYEQYF. The CDR3 coding sequence is TGTGCCACCCGAGGTAGCGGGAGGGCCCAGACCTACGAGCAGTACTTC.

This clone was recorded only once. The chain recombines TRBV11-3 with TRBJ2-7; 8 bases are shared with TRBD1. After removal of 5 bases from V and 0 bases from J, the junction contained 9 bases not matched to a gene. CDR3 size: 16 residues. Germline V gene sequence: CDR1 SGHNT, CDR2 YENEEA. CDR3 region: CASSPGDRRLSYEQYF. The CDR3 bases are TGTGCCAGCAGCCCCGGGGACAGGCGCCTCTCCTACGAGCAGTACTTC.

The V gene is TRBV15, the J gene TRBJ1-5, with 7 positions matching TRBD1. CDR1 is LNHNV and CDR2 is YYDKDF in the germline V gene (reference sequence). This CDR3 comprises 17 residues. The trim removed 1 base at V and 3 bases at J, leaving 9 bases unmatched. CDR3 in DNA: TGTGCCACCAGCAGAGCCACGACAGGGTGGCCCAATCAGCCCCAGCATTTT. Translated: CATSRATTGWPNQPQHF.

As regards this clone: Sequence at one end of the junction differs from germline and may be a read error. Here the CDR3 reads CADPNREGTDTQYF. The CDR3 bases are TGTGCTGACCCTAACCGGGAGGGCACAGATACGCAGTATTTT. The rearrangement joins TRBV23-1 to TRBJ2-3; TRBD2 agrees at 7 bases. TRBV23-1 is an ORF for which the function is uncertain. CDR3 length: 14 amino acids.